This TCR beta chain was sequenced during a study of read filtering for tumor transcriptome and immune sequencing. General study results and limits: The sorted CD138-negative fraction was a mixed bone marrow immune population, not purified T cells.

Of note for this clonotype: No antigen is known for it.

From 300 to 450 ng of RNA, a library with molecular barcoded alpha/delta and beta/gamma adaptors was made. TCRdb re-derived calls from the reads in MiXCR, one entry per CDR3 protein. The sample consists of about 90,000 distinct CDR3 sequences, over 9% of them appearing once. V was pared by 4 bases and J by 1 base, with 13 bases between. CDR1 and CDR2 from the germline V gene are LNHDA and SQIVND (reference sequence). The CDR3 contains 16 residues. The chain recombines TRBV19 with TRBJ1-4; D not certain. This TCR was recovered from a donor at least 40 years old with multiple myeloma. Sequencing was done on a sample of a population of CD138-negative cells sorted from bone marrow. Here the CDR3 DNA reads TGTGCCAGTAGTAGACTCCTTATGGGAACTAATGAAAAACTGTTTTTT. It codes for CASSRLLMGTNEKLFF.